The clone carrying this T cell receptor beta chain was picked up a small number of times. Its target is not known. These data belong to a study of T cell repertoires in aging, cancer and after chemotherapy. This CDR3 spans 15 amino acids. With V trimmed by 2 bases and J by 3 bases, 4 bases remained unmatched. Germline loops: CDR1 SGHNT, CDR2 YENEEA. Overall study results and limits: In healthy donors, age-related TCR diversity loss mainly reflected lost richness. Rebound thymic output was suggested by rising median generation probability during chemotherapy in each cancer cohort.

A mixed TRB-A/B primer pool amplified rearranged TRB by multiplex touch-down PCR. TCRdb reanalysed the multiplex PCR reads using MiXCR and keeps one entry per CDR3 protein. Here the sample spans 2,000 to 2,500 distinct CDR3 sequences, 40% to 65% being singletons. Amplification of TCR beta used genomic DNA extracted from peripheral blood. The receptor was derived from a human donor with a blood cancer. The donor label of this sample is uncertain. The sequenced sample was blood. The chain recombines TRBV11-3 with TRBJ2-7; 10 bases match TRBD1. CDR3 nucleotides: TGTGCCAGCAGCTTATGGGACAGGGGATTCTACGAGCAGTACTTC. It codes for CASSLWDRGFYEQYF. The full variable domain, its missing parts supplied by reference TRBV11-3 and TRBJ2-7, is EAGVVQSPRYKIIEKKQPVAFWCNPISGHNTLYWYLQNLGQGPELLIRYENEEAVDDSQLPKDRFSAERLKGVDSTLKIQPAELGDSAVYLCASSLWDRGFYEQYFGPGTRLTVT.